This passage covers 7 T cell receptor beta chains from one sample sequenced in a study of CD8 T cells in Susac syndrome. When the RNA was reverse transcribed, random hexamers were used with an input of about 0.5 to 1 ug. TCRdb re-derived calls from the immunoSEQ multiplex PCR reads in MiXCR, one entry per CDR3 protein. The sample records 170,000 or so distinct CDR3 sequences, 85% to 95% being singletons. Sequenced material: CD4+ T cells from PBMCs. All receptors come from a human donor with Susac syndrome.

A single count supports this clonotype. The chain uses TRBV5-1 and TRBJ2-2; no definite D call. The CDR3 sequence is 15 residues long. V shed 1 base and J shed 1 base, with 8 bases lying between them. CDR1 is SGHRS, CDR2 YFSETQ, per germline. The CDR3 nucleotides read TGCGCCAGCAGCTTGCGGATGCTGAACACCGGGGAGCTGTTTTTT. Protein: CASSLRMLNTGELFF.

The chain links TRBV20-1 to TRBJ1-2; D is possibly TRBD1 (6 bases). CDR3 length: 16 amino acids. Between the trimmed V and J ends, which lost 2 bases and 5 bases, there was a span of 21 bases. The germline CDR1 and CDR2 sequences are DFQATT and SNEGSKA (reference sequence). CDR3 amino acids: CSARPRTLQGGYGYTF. In DNA, the CDR3 is TGCAGTGCTAGACCACGTACCTTACAGGGCGGATATGGCTACACCTTC.

This clonotype was recorded once. The V call is TRBV4-1, the J call TRBJ2-1; 12 positions match TRBD2. V shed 5 bases, J shed 6 bases, and the junction held 8 bases outside the gene matches. The CDR3 runs 16 residues. The germline gives CDR1 MGHRA, CDR2 YSYEKL. CDR3 protein: CASSSPTSGSGNEQFF. The CDR3 DNA is TGCGCCAGCAGCTCCCCGACTAGCGGGAGTGGCAATGAGCAGTTCTTC.

This clonotype has more than one count but fewer than ten. The gene calls are TRBV7-2 and TRBJ2-3; D is uncertain. Trimming left V 5 bases short and J 3 bases short, with 9 bases between. This CDR3 contains 13 residues. Per the germline V gene, CDR1 is SGHTA and CDR2 is FQGNSA. The CDR3, as DNA: TGTGCCAGCAGCCCCGACCCAACAGATACGCAGTATTTT. This encodes CASSPDPTDTQYF.

The chain links TRBV30 to TRBJ1-2; 9 bases map to TRBD1. Germline loops: CDR1 GTSNPN, CDR2 SVGIG (reference sequence). The junction had 5 bases not matched to a gene; V was cut back by 0 bases and J by 3 bases. CDR3 size: 15 residues. The CDR3 region is CAWSVRQGGYYGYTF. The CDR3, as DNA: TGTGCCTGGAGTGTAAGACAGGGGGGATACTATGGCTACACCTTC.

The J gene is TRBJ2-1, the V gene TRBV7-2; no firm D call. Germline V gene sequence: CDR1 SGHTA, CDR2 FQGNSA. The CDR3 is 11 amino acids. The ends were cut back, 4 bases at V and 10 bases at J, with 8 bases in the middle. The CDR3: CASSSVGEQFF. CDR3 sequence (DNA): TGTGCCAGCAGCTCCGTCGGGGAGCAGTTCTTC.

The CDR3 loop is CASSKAYRPNTEAFF. CDR3 sequence (DNA): TGTGCCAGCAGCAAAGCCTACAGGCCCAACACTGAAGCTTTCTTT. The chain carries TRBV21-1 and TRBJ1-1; TRBD1, the D gene given by the table, was not confirmed from the DNA. TRBV21-1 represents a pseudogene. This CDR3 contains 15 residues.